These 12 T cell receptor beta chains were all obtained from the same sample, sequenced in a study of cytomegalovirus exposure and HLA in healthy donors. Amplification used 60 Vbeta primers and 13 Jbeta primers. Measured with immunoSEQ multiplex PCR; TCRdb has only the in-frame clones, and not every one. This sample has some 180,000 clones, with roughly 80% found just once. The specimen sequenced was PBMCs. The receptors were sampled from a woman under 30 in good health and CMV-seronegative.

This chain links TRBV13 with TRBJ2-3; D is perhaps TRBD2 (5 bases). From germline, CDR1 is PRHDT and CDR2 FYEKMQ (reference sequence). V lost 4 bases to trimming and J lost 6 bases, with 14 bases between them. The CDR3 sequence is 14 residues long. Written as DNA, the CDR3 is TGTGCCAGCAGCTACGTGAGGGATCGGGATACGCAGTATTTT. Protein sequence: CASSYVRDRDTQYF.

The V call is TRBV27, the J call TRBJ1-3, with D perhaps TRBD1 (6 bases). V lost 5 bases, J lost 4 bases, and 21 bases lay in between. CDR1 is MNHEY and CDR2 is SMNVEV in the germline V gene (reference sequence). The CDR3 loop spans 17 amino acids. In DNA, the CDR3 is TGTGCCAGCAGTGATGCCCTACAGGGCGTGGGGGGAAACACCATATATTTT. It is translated as CASSDALQGVGGNTIYF.

The chain employs TRBV7-2 and TRBJ2-1, with D uncertain. V gave up 1 base and J gave up 10 bases, with 14 bases separating them. CDR3 length: 14 amino acids. Germline V gene lookup returns CDR1 SGHTA and CDR2 FQGNSA. As DNA, the CDR3 is TGTGCCAGCAGCTTAGAGGTGGGCAATGGGGAGCAGTTCTTC. Translated: CASSLEVGNGEQFF.

A few counts support this clone. The rearrangement links TRBV2 to TRBJ2-7; D possibly corresponds to TRBD2 (6 bases). Trimming shortened V by 3 bases and J by 0 bases, and 9 bases separated the two germline ends. The CDR3 is 14 amino acids. Looked up from germline, CDR1 is SNHLY and CDR2 is FYNNEI. The CDR3 DNA reads TGTGCCAGCAGTGATACCGGGGGCTCCTACGAGCAGTACTTC. The encoded protein is CASSDTGGSYEQYF.

The chain couples TRBV11-2 to TRBJ2-2, with 9 bases that match TRBD2. The length of the CDR3 is 16 residues. CDR1 is SGHAT, CDR2 FQNNGV, per germline. After removal of 5 bases from V and 5 bases from J, the junction contained 9 bases not matched to a gene. CDR3 DNA sequence: TGTGCCAGCAGCGGATATGCGGGAGGGCGGACCGGGGAGCTGTTTTTT. It is translated as CASSGYAGGRTGELFF.

CDR3 amino acids: CASTPPRADNYGYTF. In DNA, the CDR3 is TGTGCCAGCACCCCCCCCAGGGCAGATAACTATGGCTACACCTTC. This chain joins TRBV7-8 and TRBJ1-2; D perhaps matches TRBD1 (5 bases). V lost 7 bases, J lost 1 base, and 16 bases lay in between. This CDR3 contains 15 residues. Germline CDR1 reads SGHVS; CDR2 reads FQNEAQ. Filled out from reference TRBV7-8 and TRBJ1-2, the complete variable domain reads GAGVSQSPRYKVAKRGQDVALRCDPISGHVSLFWYQQALGQGPEFLTYFQNEAQLDKSGLPSDRFFAERPEGSVSTLKIQRTQQEDSAVYLCASTPPRADNYGYTFGSGTRLTVV.

The chain is built from TRBV28 and TRBJ1-6; 8 bases line up with TRBD1. Germline V CDR1 and CDR2: MDHEN, SYDVKM. The length of the CDR3 is 15 residues. With 3 bases clipped from V and 9 bases from J, the junction kept 7 bases outside the gene matches. The DNA of the CDR3 is TGTGCCAGCAGTTTTCCAGGACAGGGCCGTTCACCCCTCCACTTT. Residues: CASSFPGQGRSPLHF.

The V and J genes are TRBV19 and TRBJ1-4; 8 bases are a match to TRBD1. Germline V lookup: CDR1 LNHDA, CDR2 SQIVND (reference sequence). Germline trimming cut 8 bases from V and 3 bases from J; bases unmatched to any gene: 5. The CDR3 contains 14 residues. CDR3 in amino acids: CASQRGQANEKLFF. For the CDR3, the DNA is TGTGCCAGTCAAAGGGGACAGGCTAATGAAAAACTGTTTTTT.

The V gene is TRBV19, the J gene TRBJ2-5; 9 bases align to TRBD1. Per germline, CDR1 LNHDA and CDR2 SQIVND (reference sequence). V lost 3 bases to trimming and J lost 2 bases; unmatched junction nucleotides: 7. The CDR3 sequence is 16 residues long. The CDR3 bases are TGTGCCAGTAGTATTCCAACAGGGGGCGGGCAAGAGACCCAGTACTTC. Amino acids: CASSIPTGGGQETQYF. The whole variable domain, filled in from reference TRBV19 and TRBJ2-5, reads DGGITQSPKYLFRKEGQNVTLSCEQNLNHDAMYWYRQDPGQGLRLIYYSQIVNDFQKGDIAEGYSVSREKKESFPLTVTSAQKNPTAFYLCASSIPTGGGQETQYFGPGTRLLVL.

V gene TRBV7-8 combines with J gene TRBJ2-5, with D perhaps TRBD1 (6 bases). The germline gives CDR1 SGHVS, CDR2 FQNEAQ. CDR3 length: 15 amino acids. Trimming removed 1 base from V and 4 bases from J, with 13 bases in between. CDR3 DNA sequence: TGTGCCAGCAGCTTAGGGCTTCTGGGGGCAGAGACCCAGTACTTC. Translation gives CASSLGLLGAETQYF. The entire variable domain, with the rest obtained from reference TRBV7-8 and TRBJ2-5, is as follows: GAGVSQSPRYKVAKRGQDVALRCDPISGHVSLFWYQQALGQGPEFLTYFQNEAQLDKSGLPSDRFFAERPEGSVSTLKIQRTQQEDSAVYLCASSLGLLGAETQYFGPGTRLLVL.

CDR3 DNA: TGTGCCAGCAGTGATCGACTAGCGGGAGGTGAGCAGTTCTTC. Translating it yields CASSDRLAGGEQFF. The gene calls are TRBV25-1 and TRBJ2-1; 13 bases are shared with TRBD2. The CDR3 is 14 residues long. Per germline, CDR1 MGHDK and CDR2 SYGVNS. V lost 3 bases to trimming and J lost 9 bases; unmatched junction nucleotides: 2.

The CDR3 DNA reads as TGTGCCAGCAGCTTGGGACAGGTCTACTATGGCTACACCTTC. Translating gives CASSLGQVYYGYTF. This chain connects TRBV5-6 to TRBJ1-2; perhaps TRBD1 as D (6 bases). CDR1 SGHDT and CDR2 YYEEEE come from the germline V gene. Trimming pared 0 bases from V and 3 bases from J, leaving 9 bases between. The CDR3 is made up of 14 amino acids.